These T cell receptor beta chains were read from a single sample in a study of response to subunit inactivated influenza vaccine. TCRdb independently ran MiXCR on the RT-PCR reads; one entry per CDR3 protein. The sample records fewer than 750,000 distinct CDR3 sequences, about 15% being singletons. Material: PBMCs from blood, obtained 11 to 12 days after vaccination. The receptor set was obtained from a man aged 50-59 years who received an inactivated influenza vaccine. The CDR3 runs from the conserved cysteine through the conserved F or W.

j_call,cdr3_length,v_call,cdr3_aa
TRBJ1-6,16,TRBV12-3/TRBV12-4,CASSLAAGVGNSPLHF
TRBJ1-2,13,TRBV18,CASSPPANYGYTF
TRBJ2-7,12,TRBV12-3/TRBV12-4,CASSFLGLEQYF
TRBJ1-2,16,TRBV7-2,CASSQPEYRTGYGYTF
TRBJ2-1,15,TRBV11-2,CASSSPRTSPNEQFF
TRBJ2-3,19,TRBV7-8,CGSSLVESGLAGLFDTQYF
TRBJ2-5,13,TRBV10-3,CAIGERQQETQYF
TRBJ2-3,14,TRBV4-3,CASSHLSGSDTQYF
TRBJ1-5,18,TRBV6-2/TRBV6-3,CATNRPHPGGRSNQPQHF
TRBJ2-7,15,TRBV7-2,CASSLDRIGPYEQYF
TRBJ2-3,16,TRBV5-8,CASSTGTSGSTDTQYF
TRBJ2-2,14,TRBV20-1,CSAKSGSNAGELFF
TRBJ2-1,16,TRBV12-3/TRBV12-4,CASSQSLVRGYNEQFF
TRBJ2-1,13,TRBV10-3,CAISESGLAEQFF
TRBJ2-5,15,TRBV6-5,CASSYLSTGPGTQYF
TRBJ1-1,15,TRBV10-3,CATRPGQNLNTEAFF
TRBJ2-1,15,TRBV5-5,CASSLEGREYNEQFF
TRBJ2-3,12,TRBV12-3/TRBV12-4,CASRSATDTQYF
TRBJ1-2,12,TRBV7-3,CASSLGRTGYTF